One sample yielded the 23 T cell receptor beta chains listed below, sequenced in a study of post-analysis software for immune sequencing data. Unique molecular identifiers were built into the TCR beta cDNA libraries. One entry per CDR3 protein results from TCRdb running MiXCR on the PCR reads. The sample includes over 300,000 distinct CDR3 sequences, around 33% of them seen just once. No cognate antigen is known for these TCRs. Broader study findings: Roughly five TRBV segments appeared more often in patients than in controls, and TRBV5-6, TRBV5-1 and TRBV20-1 were among these.

Sequencing was performed on blood. All receptors derive from a girl under 18 with multiple sclerosis.

The rearrangement joins TRBV6-5 to TRBJ2-5; D is undetermined. The J call is doubtful: the DNA matches TRBJ2-7 better. Germline CDR1 is MNHEY and CDR2 is SVGAGI. The CDR3 extends over 15 amino acids. CDR3 bases: TGTGCCAGCAGTTACAAGTGGGTCGGCGCGTACGAGCAGTACTTC. This codes for CASSYKWVGAYEQYF.

The rearrangement links TRBV24-1 to TRBJ2-5, with D perhaps matching TRBD2 (5 bases). The CDR3 runs to 13 residues. The germline V gene encodes CDR1 KGHDR and CDR2 SFDVKD. Between the trimmed V and J ends, which lost 12 bases and 5 bases, there was a span of 18 bases. The CDR3 DNA reads as TGTGCCCCGTGGGGAGCGGCGACGGAGACCCAGTACTTC. It specifies CAPWGAATETQYF.

At least ten counts were recorded for this clonotype. The V and J genes are TRBV7-9 and TRBJ2-7; possibly TRBD1 or TRBD2 for D (7 bases each). This CDR3 has 13 residues. V was cut by 4 bases and J by 3 bases, with 10 bases left in between. The germline gives CDR1 SEHNR, CDR2 FQNEAQ (reference sequence). CDR3 region: CASSSRGGYEQYF. DNA of the CDR3: TGTGCCAGCAGCTCCAGGGGGGGCTACGAGCAGTACTTC.

This chain joins TRBV4-1 and TRBJ1-4; possible D gene TRBD1, 5 bases. The CDR3 covers 15 residues. Germline V gene sequence: CDR1 MGHRA, CDR2 YSYEKL. The germline V and J ends were trimmed by 2 bases and 0 bases, with 7 bases remaining between them. The CDR3 DNA reads TGCGCCAGCAGCCAACCGACAGCAACTAATGAAAAACTGTTTTTT. Its translation: CASSQPTATNEKLFF.

The gene calls are TRBV13 and TRBJ1-2; 7 bases fit TRBD1. The length of the CDR3 is 15 residues. The germline CDR1 and CDR2 sequences are PRHDT and FYEKMQ (reference sequence). Unmatched junction bases numbered 8, after V lost 4 bases and J lost 3 bases. CDR3 DNA sequence: TGTGCCAGCAGCTCAATTCGACAGGGTTACTATGGCTACACCTTC. It codes for CASSSIRQGYYGYTF.

At least ten counts were recorded for this clonotype. The gene calls are TRBV7-6 and TRBJ2-5; D tentatively reads TRBD1 or TRBD2 (5 bases each). The CDR3 covers 16 residues. V was clipped by 3 bases and J by 5 bases, with 19 bases between them. Germline V lookup: CDR1 SGHVS, CDR2 FNYEAQ. CDR3 in amino acids: CASSLGIHVGEETQYF. The CDR3 nucleotides are TGTGCCAGCAGCTTGGGAATTCATGTAGGGGAGGAGACCCAGTACTTC.

This clonotype was seen more than once but under ten times. The J gene is TRBJ2-7, the V gene TRBV20-1, with D perhaps TRBD1 (5 bases). Trimming shortened V by 3 bases and J by 5 bases, and 11 bases separated the two germline ends. CDR1 is DFQATT and CDR2 is SNEGSKA in the germline V gene (reference sequence). The CDR3 contains 12 residues. The CDR3 region has the DNA TGCAGTGCTAGCCACAGGAGCCACGAGCAGTACTTC. Translated, it gives CSASHRSHEQYF.

V usage is TRBV12-3 or TRBV12-4 and J usage is TRBJ2-7; TRBD1 matches 8 bases. CDR3 length: 15 residues. V lost 6 bases, J lost 3 bases, and 10 bases stayed unmatched. DNA of the CDR3: TGTGCCAGCAGATCGACAGGGGCGAGAGGCTACGAGCAGTACTTC. Amino acids: CASRSTGARGYEQYF.

This clonotype has only a few counts. The chain recombines TRBV12-3 or TRBV12-4 with TRBJ2-1; TRBD1 might be the D (5 bases). Trimming took 3 bases from V and 2 from J, leaving 11 bases between them. This CDR3 has 15 residues. The CDR3: CASSLGQPPYNEQFF. DNA of the CDR3: TGTGCCAGCAGTTTGGGGCAGCCGCCCTACAATGAGCAGTTCTTC.

The CDR3 protein is CTASVGFDQPQHF. CDR3 nucleotides: TGTACCGCCTCAGTGGGGTTTGATCAGCCCCAGCATTTT. The gene calls are TRBV12-3 or TRBV12-4 and TRBJ1-5; D gene uncertain. This CDR3 region has 13 residues.

This clonotype was counted a few times. This chain connects TRBV27 to TRBJ1-2; D unresolved. The CDR3 sequence is 13 residues long. CDR1 and CDR2 (germline): MNHEY, SMNVEV (reference sequence). V was clipped by 6 bases and J by 3 bases, with 11 bases between them. The CDR3 nucleotides are TGTGCCAGCAGACCGGATGGCTACTATGGCTACACCTTC. Residues: CASRPDGYYGYTF.

The chain recombines TRBV11-2 with TRBJ1-4; no definite D call. Trimming stripped 6 bases from V and 8 bases from J, with 19 bases between. CDR3 length: 15 amino acids. Looked up from germline, CDR1 is SGHAT and CDR2 is FQNNGV. CDR3 in DNA: TGTGCCAGCAGTCCCCGTGGGCTTCAAAGAGAAAAACTGTTTTTT. Its translation: CASSPRGLQREKLFF.

V is TRBV6-1 and J is TRBJ2-6, with a possible D match to TRBD1 (6 bases). This CDR3 is 16 amino acids long. CDR1 MNHNS and CDR2 SASEGT come from the germline V gene. V was trimmed by 3 bases and J by 0 bases, leaving 9 bases between them. The CDR3 DNA sequence: TGTGCCAGCAGTGACCTGGGACACTCTGGGGCCAACGTCCTGACTTTC. Protein product: CASSDLGHSGANVLTF.

The gene calls are TRBV20-1 and TRBJ2-5; 8 positions agree with TRBD2. The V gene end was trimmed by 0 bases and the J gene end by 2 bases; junction bases not matched to a gene: 8. This CDR3 region has 16 residues. The V gene's germline CDR1 is DFQATT and CDR2 SNEGSKA (reference sequence). The CDR3 coding sequence is TGCAGTGCTAGAGACACGGGGGGGGCGAGTCAAGAGACCCAGTACTTC. Its protein is CSARDTGGASQETQYF.

This clonotype was counted only a few times. This chain's CDR3 is CASNLKGIDYEQYF. The CDR3 DNA reads TGTGCCAGCAACCTCAAGGGTATCGACTACGAGCAGTACTTC. This chain uses TRBV7-2 with TRBJ2-5; D is unclear. The J call may be in error: the DNA end matches TRBJ2-7 better. This CDR3 comprises 14 residues. CDR1 and CDR2 from the germline V gene are SGHTA and FQGNSA.

The V gene is TRBV28, the J gene TRBJ1-5; 7 bases agree with TRBD1. Germline V lookup: CDR1 MDHEN, CDR2 SYDVKM. V lost 7 bases, J lost 0 bases, and 6 bases stayed unmatched. The CDR3 sequence is 15 residues long. Here the CDR3 reads CASKIGTVSNQPQHF. The CDR3 DNA sequence: TGTGCCAGCAAGATAGGGACAGTTAGCAATCAGCCCCAGCATTTT.

This sequence joins TRBV24-1 and TRBJ2-1, with unresolved D. V gave up 0 bases and J gave up 2 bases, with 4 bases separating them. The CDR3 spans 14 residues. CDR1 is KGHDR, CDR2 SFDVKD, per germline. The CDR3: CATSDLSTYNEQFF. The CDR3 DNA reads TGTGCCACCAGTGATTTGTCGACCTACAATGAGCAGTTCTTC.

The genes are TRBV4-1 and TRBJ2-7; no clear D. The CDR3 is 16 residues long. Germline V gene lookup returns CDR1 MGHRA and CDR2 YSYEKL. V shed 1 base and J shed 3 bases, with 16 bases lying between them. CDR3 in DNA: TGCGCCAGCAGCCAAGTCTCGGAACTGCCCTACTACGAGCAGTACTTC. Protein: CASSQVSELPYYEQYF.

V and J are TRBV12-3 or TRBV12-4 and TRBJ1-2; perhaps TRBD1 as D (5 bases). The CDR3 covers 13 residues. V lost 6 bases and J lost 1, with 9 bases in between. The CDR3 nucleotides read TGTGCCAGCAGCGTCGACAGTAACTATGGCTACACCTTC. This encodes CASSVDSNYGYTF.

The sample holds many counts of this clonotype. The J gene is TRBJ2-1, the V gene TRBV5-6; either TRBD1 or TRBD2 may supply D (5 bases each). The germline gives CDR1 SGHDT, CDR2 YYEEEE. CDR3 length: 14 amino acids. V lost 0 bases, J lost 7 bases, and 11 bases lay in between. The CDR3 spells CASSLGWDGNEQFF. In DNA form, the CDR3 reads TGTGCCAGCAGCTTGGGGTGGGACGGGAATGAGCAGTTCTTC.

This clonotype was detected a few times. This chain connects TRBV4-1 to TRBJ2-7; 10 bases fit TRBD2. CDR3 length equals 17 residues. J gave up 3 bases and V 1 base, and 9 bases lay outside the gene matches. Germline V gene data show CDR1 as MGHRA and CDR2 as YSYEKL. CDR3 in DNA: TGCGCCAGCAGCCAAGTCGTCGGGCTAGCGGGGGACTACGAGCAGTACTTC. Amino acids: CASSQVVGLAGDYEQYF.

The CDR3 region is CSAGSRDNLKNIQYF. The CDR3 nucleotides are TGCAGTGCTGGGAGTCGGGACAATCTTAAAAACATTCAGTACTTC. The chain recombines TRBV20-1 with TRBJ2-4; tentatively, D is TRBD1 (6 bases). Trimming took off 5 bases at V and 4 bases at J, with 18 bases between the two ends. CDR3 length: 15 amino acids. The germline V gene has CDR1 DFQATT and CDR2 SNEGSKA (reference sequence).

The chain employs TRBV28 and TRBJ2-1; no definite D call. Germline lookup yields CDR1 MDHEN and CDR2 SYDVKM. Trimming removed 1 base from V and 1 base from J, with 8 bases in between. This CDR3 is built from 15 residues. The CDR3 DNA reads as TGTGCCAGCAGTTTATTCCCATTATCCTACAATGAGCAGTTCTTC. Translating it yields CASSLFPLSYNEQFF.